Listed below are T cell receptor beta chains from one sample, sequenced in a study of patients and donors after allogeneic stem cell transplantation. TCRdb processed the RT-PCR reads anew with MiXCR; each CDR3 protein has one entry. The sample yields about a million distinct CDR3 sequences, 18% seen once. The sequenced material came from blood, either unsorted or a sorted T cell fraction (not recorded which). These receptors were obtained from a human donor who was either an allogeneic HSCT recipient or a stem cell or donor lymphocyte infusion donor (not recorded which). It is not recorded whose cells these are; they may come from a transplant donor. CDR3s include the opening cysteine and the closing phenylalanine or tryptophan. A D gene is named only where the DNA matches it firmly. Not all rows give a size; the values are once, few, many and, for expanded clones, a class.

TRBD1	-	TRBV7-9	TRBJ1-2	TGTGCCAGCACAACAGGGGACTATGGCTACACCTTC	CASTTGDYGYTF
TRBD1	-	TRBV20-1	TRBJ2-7	TGCAGTGAAATGGGACAGAACTACGAGCAGTACTTC	CSEMGQNYEQYF
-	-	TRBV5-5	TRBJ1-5	TGTGCCAGCAGCCCGTTCGGTTCGATAAGCAATCAGCCCCAGCATTTT	CASSPFGSISNQPQHF
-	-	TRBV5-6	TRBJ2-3	TGTGCCAGCAGCCTGGAATGGACGGTTAGCACAGATACGCAGTATTTT	CASSLEWTVSTDTQYF
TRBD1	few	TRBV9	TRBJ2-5	TGTGCCAGCAGCGTCGACAGGGGTGGGGAGACCCAGTACTTC	CASSVDRGGETQYF
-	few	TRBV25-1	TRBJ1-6	TGTGCCAGCAGTGAACACAGGGTTGGGAATTCACCCCTCCACTTT	CASSEHRVGNSPLHF
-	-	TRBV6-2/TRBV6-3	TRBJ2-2	TGTGCCACCAGTTCACGAGGGCTGGGGACCGGGGAGCTGTTTTTT	CATSSRGLGTGELFF
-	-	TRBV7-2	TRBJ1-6	TGTGCCAGCAGCTTAGCGGGACATAGTTCACCCCTCCACTTT	CASSLAGHSSPLHF
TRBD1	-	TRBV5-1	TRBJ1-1	TGCGCCAGCAGCTTGGATACAGGGGGCCAAGCTTTCTTT	CASSLDTGGQAFF
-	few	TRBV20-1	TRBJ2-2	TGCAGTGCTAGAAATCCGAACACCGGGGAGCTGTTTTTT	CSARNPNTGELFF
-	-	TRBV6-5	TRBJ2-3	TGTGCCAGCAGTTACTCCGGTCGGCAGGGAAGCGGTACGCAGTATTTT	CASSYSGRQGSGTQYF
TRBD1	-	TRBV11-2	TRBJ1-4	TGTGCCAGCAGCCCTGGGACAGGGCTTAATGAAAAACTGTTTTTT	CASSPGTGLNEKLFF
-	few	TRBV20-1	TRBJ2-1	TGCAGTGCTAGAGATCGGGCCCGATACAATGAGCAGTTCTTC	CSARDRARYNEQFF
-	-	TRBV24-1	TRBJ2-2	TGTGCCGTCGGAAATGACTTCTTCACCTTAAACACCGGGGAGCTGTTTTTT	CAVGNDFFTLNTGELFF
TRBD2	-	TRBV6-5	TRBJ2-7	TGTGCCAGCAGTTACTCCGCAGGACTAGCGGGAGGGCCTCGGTACGAGCAGTACTTC	CASSYSAGLAGGPRYEQYF
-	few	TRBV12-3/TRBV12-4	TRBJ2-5	TGTGCCAGCAGTTTAATCAGCGAGACCCAGTACTTC	CASSLISETQYF
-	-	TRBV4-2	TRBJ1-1	TGTGCCAGCAGCCAAGATAGTTCCAGGGTGAACACTGAAGCTTTCTTT	CASSQDSSRVNTEAFF
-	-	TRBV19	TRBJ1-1	TGTGCCAGTAGTATAGGAGTGAGGGGGGCGGTAAACACTGAAGCTTTCTTT	CASSIGVRGAVNTEAFF
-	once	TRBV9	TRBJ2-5	TGTGCCAGCAGCGTAAGCCTCACTGGACAGCAAGAGACCCAGTACTTC	CASSVSLTGQQETQYF
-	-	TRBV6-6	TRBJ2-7	TGTGCCAGCAGGGAGGGAGAAAGGGAGCAGTACTTC	CASREGEREQYF
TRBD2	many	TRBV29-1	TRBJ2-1	TGCAGCGTTGGGGTTCGCGGGAGCTCCTACAATGAGCAGTTCTTC	CSVGVRGSSYNEQFF
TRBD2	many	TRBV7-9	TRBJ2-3	TGTGCCAGCAGCTTACGGACGGGTAGCGGGAGCACAGATACGCAGTATTTT	CASSLRTGSGSTDTQYF